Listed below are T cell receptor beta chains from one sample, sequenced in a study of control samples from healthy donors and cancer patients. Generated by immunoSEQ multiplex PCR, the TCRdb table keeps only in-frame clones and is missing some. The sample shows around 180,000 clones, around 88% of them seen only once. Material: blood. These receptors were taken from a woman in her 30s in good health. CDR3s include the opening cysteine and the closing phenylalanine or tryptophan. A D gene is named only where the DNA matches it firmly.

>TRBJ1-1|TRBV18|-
CASTFTVNTEAFF
TGTGCCAGCACGTTCACGGTGAACACTGAAGCTTTCTTT
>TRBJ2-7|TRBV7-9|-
CASRDSGASYEQYF
TGTGCCAGCAGAGATAGCGGAGCCTCGTACGAGCAGTACTTC
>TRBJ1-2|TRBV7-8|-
CASSLSMGNYGYTF
TGTGCCAGCAGCTTGTCGATGGGGAACTATGGCTACACCTTC
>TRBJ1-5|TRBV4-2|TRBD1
CASSQVQGSNQPQHF
TGTGCCAGCAGCCAAGTACAGGGGAGCAATCAGCCCCAGCATTTT
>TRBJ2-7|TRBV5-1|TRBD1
CASSLGGLGQGGSEQYF
TGCGCCAGCAGCTTGGGTGGCCTGGGACAGGGTGGCTCCGAGCAGTACTTC
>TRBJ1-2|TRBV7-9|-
CASSSPQGLYGYTF
TGTGCCAGCAGCTCCCCACAGGGCCTCTATGGCTACACCTTC
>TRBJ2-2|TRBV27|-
CASSFPAGELFF
TGTGCCAGCAGTTTCCCGGCCGGGGAGCTGTTTTTT
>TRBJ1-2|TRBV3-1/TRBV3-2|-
CASSQEGSAGGGYTF
TGTGCCAGCAGCCAAGAGGGGTCAGCCGGGGGTGGCTACACCTTC
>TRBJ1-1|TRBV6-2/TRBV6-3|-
CASSDTGWDTEAFF
TGTGCCAGCAGTGATACAGGGTGGGACACTGAAGCTTTCTTT
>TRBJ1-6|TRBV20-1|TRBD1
CSASLGQEGSPLHF
TGCAGTGCTAGTCTGGGACAGGAGGGGTCACCCCTCCACTTT
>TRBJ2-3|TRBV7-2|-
CASSLGARTDTQYF
TGTGCCAGCAGCTTGGGGGCACGCACAGATACGCAGTATTTT
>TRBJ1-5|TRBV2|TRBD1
CASSGGTGRQPQHF
TGTGCCAGCAGTGGAGGGACAGGGAGGCAGCCCCAGCATTTT
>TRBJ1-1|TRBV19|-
CATPARSDAFF
TGTGCCACCCCGGCCCGATCGGACGCTTTCTTT